The 9 T cell receptor beta chains below were found in one sample sequenced in a study of T-cell memory formation after mild COVID-19. One entry per CDR3 protein, called by TCRdb with MiXCR from the 5' RACE reads. Of 280,000 or so distinct CDR3 sequences in the sample, over 7% were seen once. Sequencing input: PBMCs or a T cell subset sorted from them (not recorded which). These receptor sequences come from a man aged 18-30 years who had mild COVID-19 (a few samples of this study predate the infection). Cell type and time point are not known.

This clonotype was counted only a few times. The rearrangement links TRBV12-3 or TRBV12-4 to TRBJ2-1, with TRBD2 matching 9 bases. The CDR3 is 15 amino acids. The J segment lost 5 bases and the V segment lost 2 bases, leaving 4 bases of the junction unmatched. The chain's CDR3 is CASSLSGGGDNEQFF. DNA for the CDR3: TGTGCCAGCAGTTTAAGCGGCGGGGGGGACAATGAGCAGTTCTTC.

This clonotype came up a few times. The rearrangement uses TRBV5-4 and TRBJ2-2; D is perhaps TRBD1 or TRBD2 (7 bases each). The CDR3 has 15 amino acids. V dropped 6 bases and J dropped 6 bases, with 18 bases sitting between them. Germline-derived CDR1 and CDR2 are SGHNT and YYREEE (reference sequence). In nucleotides, the CDR3 is TGTGCCAGCACCAATATGGGGGGGACAGCCGGGGAGCTGTTTTTT. Translation gives CASTNMGGTAGELFF. The full variable domain, its missing parts supplied by reference TRBV5-4 and TRBJ2-2, is ETGVTQSPTHLIKTRGQQVTLRCSSQSGHNTVSWYQQALGQGPQFIFQYYREEENGRGNFPPRFSGLQFPNYSSELNVNALELDDSALYLCASTNMGGTAGELFFGEGSRLTVL.

This clonotype was seen repeatedly, ten times or more. The chain employs TRBV7-9 and TRBJ2-5; D is unresolved. Between the trimmed V and J ends, which lost 5 bases and 4 bases, there was a span of 8 bases. Germline values: CDR1 SEHNR, CDR2 FQNEAQ (reference sequence). The CDR3 is made up of 12 amino acids. In nucleotides, the CDR3 is TGTGCCAGCAGCCCGAACCGAGAGACCCAGTACTTC. It specifies CASSPNRETQYF. The variable domain in full, with the rest retrieved from reference TRBV7-9 and TRBJ2-5, is DTGVSQNPRHKITKRGQNVTFRCDPISEHNRLYWYRQTLGQGPEFLTYFQNEAQLEKSRLLSDRFSAERPKGSFSTLEIQRTEQGDSAMYLCASSPNRETQYFGPGTRLLVL.

Only a few counts were recorded for this clonotype. The chain is built from TRBV7-9 and TRBJ1-6; a weak D match, TRBD1 (6 bases). Trimming pared 5 bases from V and 10 bases from J, leaving 18 bases between. The CDR3 has 15 residues. Germline loops: CDR1 SEHNR, CDR2 FQNEAQ (reference sequence). The CDR3 DNA reads TGTGCCAGCAGCCTATCCGGGACTCAGGGGTCACCCCTCCACTTT. Translated, it gives CASSLSGTQGSPLHF.

V usage is TRBV5-1 and J usage is TRBJ2-1, with a tentative D call TRBD1 (6 bases). The CDR3 length is 15 residues. Deletions cut 1 base from V and 2 bases from J, with 10 bases between. Germline V gene lookup returns CDR1 SGHRS and CDR2 YFSETQ. CDR3 region: CASSLRWGPYNEQFF. CDR3 nucleotides: TGCGCCAGCAGCTTGAGGTGGGGGCCCTACAATGAGCAGTTCTTC.

This clonotype occurred many times. DNA of the CDR3: TGTGCCAGCAGCATTAGGACAGGGAGGTGGACTAATGAAAAACTGTTTTTT. Translating gives CASSIRTGRWTNEKLFF. This chain uses TRBV5-5 with TRBJ1-4; 8 bases are a match to TRBD1. This CDR3 spans 17 amino acids. Germline trimming cut 4 bases from V and 2 bases from J; bases unmatched to any gene: 10. Germline V gives CDR1 SGHKS, CDR2 YYEKEE (reference sequence).

There are a few counts of this clonotype. V usage is TRBV2 and J usage is TRBJ2-1; possibly TRBD1 for D (5 bases). Germline V lookup: CDR1 SNHLY, CDR2 FYNNEI. Trimming removed 7 bases from V and 6 bases from J, with 13 bases in between. This CDR3 comprises 13 residues. CDR3 in DNA: TGTGCCAGCAATGGTGACAGATCCAATGAGCAGTTCTTC. Protein product: CASNGDRSNEQFF.

Many counts were recorded for this clonotype. The chain has TRBV5-1 and TRBJ2-5, with D perhaps TRBD2 (6 bases). The CDR3 contains 14 residues. The V and J ends lost 0 bases and 3 bases respectively, with 9 bases between them. Germline V gene sequence: CDR1 SGHRS, CDR2 YFSETQ. The CDR3 DNA reads as TGCGCCAGCAGCTTGGGGGACTGGAAAGAGACCCAGTACTTC. It yields the protein CASSLGDWKETQYF.

This clonotype was counted between two and nine times. The genes are TRBV12-3 or TRBV12-4 and TRBJ2-1; either TRBD1 or TRBD2 may supply D (7 bases each). CDR3 length equals 14 residues. Trimming removed 6 bases at V and 4 bases at J, with 13 bases between. This chain's CDR3 is CASRPGGVYNEQFF. CDR3 DNA sequence: TGTGCCAGCAGACCAGGGGGGGTTTACAATGAGCAGTTCTTC.